Detailed here is one TCR beta chain. The CDR3 has 14 residues. V was clipped by 5 bases and J by 1 base, with 11 bases between them. Germline V gene sequence: CDR1 LNHDA, CDR2 SQIVND (reference sequence). Only in-frame clones appear in the TCRdb table, and some are missing; sequencing was by immunoSEQ multiplex PCR. The sample records roughly 140,000 clones, 84% being singletons. This sample is drawn from a study of blood T cell repertoires in COVID-19. Individuals in the exposed group had encountered a COVID-19 case within 2 weeks preceding study entry. Sequencing was performed on PBMCs or T cells enriched from blood (not recorded which). This TCR was recovered from a woman aged 50 to 60 who had been exposed to COVID-19. The chain is built from TRBV19 and TRBJ2-5, with TRBD2 as a possible D gene (5 bases). The DNA of the CDR3 is TGTGCCAGTAGTGTAACTAGATCCCAAGAGACCCAGTACTTC. Protein product: CASSVTRSQETQYF.